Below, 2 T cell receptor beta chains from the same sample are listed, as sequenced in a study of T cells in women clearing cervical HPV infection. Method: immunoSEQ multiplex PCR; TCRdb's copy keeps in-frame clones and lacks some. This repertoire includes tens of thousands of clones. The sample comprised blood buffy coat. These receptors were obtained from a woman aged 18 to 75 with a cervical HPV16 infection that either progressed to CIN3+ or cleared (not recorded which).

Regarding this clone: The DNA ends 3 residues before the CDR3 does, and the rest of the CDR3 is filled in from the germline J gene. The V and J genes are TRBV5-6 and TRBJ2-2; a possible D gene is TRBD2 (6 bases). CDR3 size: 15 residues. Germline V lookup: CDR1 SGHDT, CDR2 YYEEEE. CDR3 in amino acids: CASSLIGGINEKLFF. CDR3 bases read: TGTGCCAGCAGCTTGATCGGGGGTATTAATGAAAAG.

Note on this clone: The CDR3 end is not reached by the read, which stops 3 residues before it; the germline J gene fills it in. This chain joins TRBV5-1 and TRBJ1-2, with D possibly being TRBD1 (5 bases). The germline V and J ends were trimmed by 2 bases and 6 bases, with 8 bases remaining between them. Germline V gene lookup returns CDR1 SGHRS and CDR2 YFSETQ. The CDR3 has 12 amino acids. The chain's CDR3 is CASSFGGNGYTF. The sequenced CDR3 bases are TGCGCCAGCAGCTTCGGGGGGAATGGC.